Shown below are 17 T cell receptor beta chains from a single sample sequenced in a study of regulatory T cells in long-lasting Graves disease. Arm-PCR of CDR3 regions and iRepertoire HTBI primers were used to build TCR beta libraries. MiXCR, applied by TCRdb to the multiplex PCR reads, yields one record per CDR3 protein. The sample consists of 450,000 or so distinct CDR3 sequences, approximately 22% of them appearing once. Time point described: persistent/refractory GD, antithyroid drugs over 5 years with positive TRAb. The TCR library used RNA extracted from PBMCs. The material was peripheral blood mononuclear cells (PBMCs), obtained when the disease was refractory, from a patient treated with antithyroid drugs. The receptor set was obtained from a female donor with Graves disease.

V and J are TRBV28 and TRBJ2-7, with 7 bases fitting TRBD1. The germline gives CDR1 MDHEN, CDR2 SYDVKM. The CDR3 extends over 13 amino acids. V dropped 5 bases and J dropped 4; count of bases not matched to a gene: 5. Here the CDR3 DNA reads TGTGCCAGCAGTGTCAGGGGGAGATACGAGCAGTACTTC. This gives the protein CASSVRGRYEQYF.

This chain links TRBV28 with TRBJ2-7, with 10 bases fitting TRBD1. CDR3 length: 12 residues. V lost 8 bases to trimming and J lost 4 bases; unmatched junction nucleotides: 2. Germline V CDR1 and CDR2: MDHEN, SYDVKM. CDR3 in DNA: TGTGCCAGCGGACAGGGGGAATACGAGCAGTACTTC. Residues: CASGQGEYEQYF.

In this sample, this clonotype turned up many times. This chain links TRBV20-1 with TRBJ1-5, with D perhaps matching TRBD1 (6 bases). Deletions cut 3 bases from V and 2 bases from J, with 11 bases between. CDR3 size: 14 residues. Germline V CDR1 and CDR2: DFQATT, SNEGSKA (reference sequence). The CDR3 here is CSARRGGRNQPQHF. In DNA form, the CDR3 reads TGCAGTGCTAGGAGGGGGGGGCGCAATCAGCCCCAGCATTTT.

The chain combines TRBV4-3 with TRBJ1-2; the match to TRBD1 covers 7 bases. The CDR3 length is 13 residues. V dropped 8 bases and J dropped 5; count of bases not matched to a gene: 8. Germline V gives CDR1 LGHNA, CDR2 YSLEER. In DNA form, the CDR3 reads TGCGCCAGCCGACAGGGAGTAGGTTATGGCTACACCTTC. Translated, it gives CASRQGVGYGYTF.

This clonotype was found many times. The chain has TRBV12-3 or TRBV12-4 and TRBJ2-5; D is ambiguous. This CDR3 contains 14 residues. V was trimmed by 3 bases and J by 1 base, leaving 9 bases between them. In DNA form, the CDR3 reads TGTGCCAGCAGTTTCTCCGGCTTCCAAGAGACCCAGTACTTC. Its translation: CASSFSGFQETQYF.

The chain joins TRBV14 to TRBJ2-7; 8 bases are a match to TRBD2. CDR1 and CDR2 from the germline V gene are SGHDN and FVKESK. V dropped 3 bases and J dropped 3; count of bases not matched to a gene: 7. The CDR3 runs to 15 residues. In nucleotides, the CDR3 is TGTGCCAGCAGCCACCTGATAGCGGGAAGCTACGAGCAGTACTTC. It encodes CASSHLIAGSYEQYF.

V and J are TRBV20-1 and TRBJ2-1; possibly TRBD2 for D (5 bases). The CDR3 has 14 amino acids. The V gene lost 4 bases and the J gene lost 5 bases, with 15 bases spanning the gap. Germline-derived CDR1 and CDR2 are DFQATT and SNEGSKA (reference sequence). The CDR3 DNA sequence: TGCAGTGCTATGGTGCTAGCAGTTCACAATGAGCAGTTCTTC. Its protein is CSAMVLAVHNEQFF.

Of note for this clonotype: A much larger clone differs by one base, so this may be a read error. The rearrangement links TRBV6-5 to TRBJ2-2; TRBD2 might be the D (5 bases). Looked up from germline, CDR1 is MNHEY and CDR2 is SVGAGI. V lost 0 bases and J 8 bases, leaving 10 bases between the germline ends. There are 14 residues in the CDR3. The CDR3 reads CASSYSTREGELFF. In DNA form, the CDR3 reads TGTGCCAGCAGTTACTCGACGAGGGAGGGGGAGCTGTTTTTT.

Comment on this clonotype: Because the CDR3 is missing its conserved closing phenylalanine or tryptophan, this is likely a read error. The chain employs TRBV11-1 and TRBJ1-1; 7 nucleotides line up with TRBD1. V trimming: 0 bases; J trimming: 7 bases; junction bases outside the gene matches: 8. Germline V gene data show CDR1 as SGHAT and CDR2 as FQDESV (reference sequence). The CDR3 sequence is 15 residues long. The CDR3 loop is CASSLATRDSFEAFS. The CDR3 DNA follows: TGTGCCAGCAGCTTAGCGACCCGGGACAGTTTTGAAGCTTTCTCT.

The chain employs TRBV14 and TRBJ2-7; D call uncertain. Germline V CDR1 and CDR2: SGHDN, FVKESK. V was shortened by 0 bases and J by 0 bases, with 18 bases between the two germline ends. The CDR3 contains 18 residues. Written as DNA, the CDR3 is TGTGCCAGCAGCCAAGATCGTCTTGCCGACACCAGCTCCTACGAGCAGTACTTC. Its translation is CASSQDRLADTSSYEQYF.

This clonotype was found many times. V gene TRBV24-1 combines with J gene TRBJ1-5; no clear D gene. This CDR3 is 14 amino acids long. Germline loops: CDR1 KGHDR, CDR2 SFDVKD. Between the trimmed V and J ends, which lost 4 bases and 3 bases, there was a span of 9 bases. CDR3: CATSEPGPNQPQHF. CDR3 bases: TGTGCCACCAGTGAACCCGGACCCAATCAGCCCCAGCATTTT.

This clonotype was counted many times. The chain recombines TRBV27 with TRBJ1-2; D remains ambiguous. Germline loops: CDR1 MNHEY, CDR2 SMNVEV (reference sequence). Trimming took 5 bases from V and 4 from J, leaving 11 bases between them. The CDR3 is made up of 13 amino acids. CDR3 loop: CASSTQALYGYTF. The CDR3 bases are TGTGCCAGCAGTACTCAGGCCCTCTATGGCTACACCTTC.

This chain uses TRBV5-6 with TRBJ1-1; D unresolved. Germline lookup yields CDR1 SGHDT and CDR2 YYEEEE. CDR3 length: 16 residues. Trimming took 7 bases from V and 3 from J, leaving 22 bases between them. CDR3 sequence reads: CASPRSPTRDYTEAFF. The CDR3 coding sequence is TGTGCCAGCCCGCGGTCCCCTACACGAGACTACACTGAAGCTTTCTTT.

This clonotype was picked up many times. This CDR3 is CASSDFRTGRDAIYF. CDR3 bases: TGTGCCAGCAGCGATTTCCGGACAGGGCGGGACGCCATATATTTT. The rearrangement uses TRBV28 and TRBJ1-3; 8 bases map to TRBD1. V dropped 6 bases and J dropped 11; count of bases not matched to a gene: 15. CDR1 MDHEN and CDR2 SYDVKM come from the germline V gene. The CDR3 has 15 residues.

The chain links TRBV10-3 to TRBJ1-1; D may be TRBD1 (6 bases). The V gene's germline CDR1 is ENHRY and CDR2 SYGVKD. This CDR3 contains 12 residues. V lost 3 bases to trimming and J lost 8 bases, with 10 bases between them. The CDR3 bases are TGTGCCATCAGTGAAGGAGGGGGGGAAGCTTTCTTT. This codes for CAISEGGGEAFF.

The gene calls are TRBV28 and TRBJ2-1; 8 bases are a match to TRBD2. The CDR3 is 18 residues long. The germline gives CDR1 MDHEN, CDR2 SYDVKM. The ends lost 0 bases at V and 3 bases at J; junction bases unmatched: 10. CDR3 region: CASSLWVYGRERYNEQFF. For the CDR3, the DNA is TGTGCCAGCAGTTTATGGGTCTACGGGAGGGAGCGCTACAATGAGCAGTTCTTC.

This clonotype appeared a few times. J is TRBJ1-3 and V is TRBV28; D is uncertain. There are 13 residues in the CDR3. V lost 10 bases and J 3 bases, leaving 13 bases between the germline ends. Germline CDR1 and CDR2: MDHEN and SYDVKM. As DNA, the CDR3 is TGTGCCACTGATGGAAGACTTGGAAACACCATATATTTT. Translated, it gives CATDGRLGNTIYF. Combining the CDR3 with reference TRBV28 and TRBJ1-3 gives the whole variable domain DVKVTQSSRYLVKRTGEKVFLECVQDMDHENMFWYRQDPGLGLRLIYFSYDVKMKEKGDIPEGYSVSREKKERFSLILESASTNQTSMYLCATDGRLGNTIYFGEGSWLTVV.